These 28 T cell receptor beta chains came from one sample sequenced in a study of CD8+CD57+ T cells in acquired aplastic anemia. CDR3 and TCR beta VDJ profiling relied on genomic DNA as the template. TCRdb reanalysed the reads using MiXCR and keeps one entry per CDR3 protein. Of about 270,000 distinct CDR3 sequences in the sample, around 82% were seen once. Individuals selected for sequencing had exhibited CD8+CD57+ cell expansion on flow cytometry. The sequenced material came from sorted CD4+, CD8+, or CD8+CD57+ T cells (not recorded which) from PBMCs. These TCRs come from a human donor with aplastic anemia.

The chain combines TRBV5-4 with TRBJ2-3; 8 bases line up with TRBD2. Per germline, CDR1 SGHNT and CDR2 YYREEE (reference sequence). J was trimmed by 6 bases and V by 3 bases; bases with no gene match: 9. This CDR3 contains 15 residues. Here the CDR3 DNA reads TGTGCCAGCAGCTCCGTTAGCGGGATCGAGGATACGCAGTATTTT. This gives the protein CASSSVSGIEDTQYF.

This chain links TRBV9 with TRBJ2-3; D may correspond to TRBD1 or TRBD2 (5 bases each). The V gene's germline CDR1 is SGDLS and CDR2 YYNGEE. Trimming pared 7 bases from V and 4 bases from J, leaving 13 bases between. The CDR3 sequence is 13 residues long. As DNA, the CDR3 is TGTGCCAGCGGGGACGGCCATTCAGATACGCAGTATTTT. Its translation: CASGDGHSDTQYF. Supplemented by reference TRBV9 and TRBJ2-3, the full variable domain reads DSGVTQTPKHLITATGQRVTLRCSPRSGDLSVYWYQQSLDQGLQFLIQYYNGEERAKGNILERFSAQQFPDLHSELNLSSLELGDSALYFCASGDGHSDTQYFGPGTRLTVL.

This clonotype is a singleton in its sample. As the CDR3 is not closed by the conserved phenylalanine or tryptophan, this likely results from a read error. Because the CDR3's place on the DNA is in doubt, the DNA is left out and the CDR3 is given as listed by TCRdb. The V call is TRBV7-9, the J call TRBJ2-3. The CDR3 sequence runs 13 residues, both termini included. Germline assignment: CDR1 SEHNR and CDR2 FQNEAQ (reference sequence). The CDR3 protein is CASSDEPDNQYFC.

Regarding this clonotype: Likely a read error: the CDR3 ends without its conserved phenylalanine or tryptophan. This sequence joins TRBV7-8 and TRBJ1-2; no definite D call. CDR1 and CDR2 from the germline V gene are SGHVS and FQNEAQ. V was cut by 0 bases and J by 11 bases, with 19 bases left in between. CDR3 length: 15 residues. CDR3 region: CASSLAGGPDTRYTC. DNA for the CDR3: TGTGCCAGCAGCTTAGCGGGAGGTCCAGACACGCGGTACACCTGC.

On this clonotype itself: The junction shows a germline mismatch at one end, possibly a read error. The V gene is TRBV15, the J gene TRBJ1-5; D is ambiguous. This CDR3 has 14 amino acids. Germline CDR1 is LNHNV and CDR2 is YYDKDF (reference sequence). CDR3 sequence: CATSRVREKEPQYF. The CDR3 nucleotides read TGTGCCACCAGCAGAGTAAGGGAGAAAGAGCCCCAGTATTTC.

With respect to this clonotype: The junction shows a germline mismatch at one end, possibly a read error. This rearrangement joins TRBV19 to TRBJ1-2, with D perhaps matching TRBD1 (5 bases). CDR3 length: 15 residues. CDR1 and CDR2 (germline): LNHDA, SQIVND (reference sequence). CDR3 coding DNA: TGTGCCAGTAGTTTGGCTAGGGGCGCCTACTATGGCTACTTCTTC. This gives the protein CASSLARGAYYGYFF.

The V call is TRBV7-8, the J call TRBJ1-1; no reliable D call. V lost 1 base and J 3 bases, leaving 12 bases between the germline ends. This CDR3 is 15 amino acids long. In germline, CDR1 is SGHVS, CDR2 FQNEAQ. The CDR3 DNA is TGTGCCAGCAGCTTAGAGGTAAGTGCGGACACTGAAGCTTTCTTT. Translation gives CASSLEVSADTEAFF.

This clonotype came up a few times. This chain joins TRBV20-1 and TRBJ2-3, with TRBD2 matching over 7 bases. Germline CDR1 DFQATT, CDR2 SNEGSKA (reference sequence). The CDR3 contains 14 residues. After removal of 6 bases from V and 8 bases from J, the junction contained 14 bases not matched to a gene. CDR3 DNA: TGCAGTGCGCCCCGCGGGGGAACAGTGGGTACGCAGTATTTT. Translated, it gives CSAPRGGTVGTQYF.

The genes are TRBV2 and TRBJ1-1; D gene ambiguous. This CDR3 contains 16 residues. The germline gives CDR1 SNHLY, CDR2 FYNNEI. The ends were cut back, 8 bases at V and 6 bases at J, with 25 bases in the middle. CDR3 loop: CASGLGRAVVDSEAFF. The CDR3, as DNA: TGTGCCAGCGGCTTAGGTCGGGCCGTCGTGGACTCTGAAGCTTTCTTT.

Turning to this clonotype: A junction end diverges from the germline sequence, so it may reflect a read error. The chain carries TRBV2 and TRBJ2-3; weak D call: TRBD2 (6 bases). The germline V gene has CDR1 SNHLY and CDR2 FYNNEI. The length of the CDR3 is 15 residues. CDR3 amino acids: CASSVAVGRASTEYF. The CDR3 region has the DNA TGTGCCAGCAGTGTAGCGGTCGGACGAGCAAGTACGGAGTATTTT.

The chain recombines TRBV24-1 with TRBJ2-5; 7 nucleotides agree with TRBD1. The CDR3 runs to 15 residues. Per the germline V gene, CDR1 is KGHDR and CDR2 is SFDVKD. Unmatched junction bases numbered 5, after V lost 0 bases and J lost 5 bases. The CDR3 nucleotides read TGTGCCACCAGTGATTTGGACAGGGATAGGGAGACCCAGTACTTC. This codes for CATSDLDRDRETQYF.

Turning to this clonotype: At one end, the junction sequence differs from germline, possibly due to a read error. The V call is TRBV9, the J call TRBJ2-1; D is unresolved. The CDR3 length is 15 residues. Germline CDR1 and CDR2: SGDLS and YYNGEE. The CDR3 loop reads CASGVYENSYNFQFF. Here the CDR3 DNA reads TGTGCCAGCGGCGTATACGAGAACTCCTACAACTTCCAGTTCTTC. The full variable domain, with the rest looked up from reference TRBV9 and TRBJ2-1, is DSGVTQTPKHLITATGQRVTLRCSPRSGDLSVYWYQQSLDQGLQFLIQYYNGEERAKGNILERFSAQQFPDLHSELNLSSLELGDSALYFCASGVYENSYNFQFFGPGTRLTVL.

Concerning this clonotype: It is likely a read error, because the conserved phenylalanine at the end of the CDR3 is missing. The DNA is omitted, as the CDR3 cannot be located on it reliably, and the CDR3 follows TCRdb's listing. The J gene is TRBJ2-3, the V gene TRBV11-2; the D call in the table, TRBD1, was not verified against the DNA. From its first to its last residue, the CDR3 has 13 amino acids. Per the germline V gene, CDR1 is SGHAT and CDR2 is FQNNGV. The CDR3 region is CASSGGGGSNYGY.

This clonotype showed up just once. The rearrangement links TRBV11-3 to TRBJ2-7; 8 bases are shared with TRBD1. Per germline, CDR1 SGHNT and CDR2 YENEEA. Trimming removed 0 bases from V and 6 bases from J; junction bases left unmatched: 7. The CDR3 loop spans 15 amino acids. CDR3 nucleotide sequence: TGTGCCAGCAGCTTAGATCTGACAGGGGACAGCGAGCAGTACTTC. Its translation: CASSLDLTGDSEQYF. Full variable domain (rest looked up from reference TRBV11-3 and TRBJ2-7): EAGVVQSPRYKIIEKKQPVAFWCNPISGHNTLYWYLQNLGQGPELLIRYENEEAVDDSQLPKDRFSAERLKGVDSTLKIQPAELGDSAVYLCASSLDLTGDSEQYFGPGTRLTVT.

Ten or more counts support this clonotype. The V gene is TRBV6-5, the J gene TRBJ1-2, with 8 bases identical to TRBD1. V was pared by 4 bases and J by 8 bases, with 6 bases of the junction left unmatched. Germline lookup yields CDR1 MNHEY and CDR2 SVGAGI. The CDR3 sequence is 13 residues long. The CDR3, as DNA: TGTGCCAGCAGTTTTGGACAGGGCTGGGGCTACACCTTC. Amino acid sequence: CASSFGQGWGYTF.

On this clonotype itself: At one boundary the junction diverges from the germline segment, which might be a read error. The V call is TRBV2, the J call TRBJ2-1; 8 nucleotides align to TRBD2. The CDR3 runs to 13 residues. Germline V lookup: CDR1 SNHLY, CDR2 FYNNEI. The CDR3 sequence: CAQRSGGSDTQFF. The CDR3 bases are TGTGCCCAAAGAAGCGGGGGCAGCGATACGCAGTTCTTT.

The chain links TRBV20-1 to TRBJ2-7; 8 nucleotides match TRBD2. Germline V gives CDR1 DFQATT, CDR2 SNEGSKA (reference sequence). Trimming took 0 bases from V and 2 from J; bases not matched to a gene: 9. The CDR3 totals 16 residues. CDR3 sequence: CSARDLAFSGTYEQYF. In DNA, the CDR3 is TGCAGTGCTAGAGACCTCGCTTTTAGCGGGACCTACGAGCAGTACTTC.

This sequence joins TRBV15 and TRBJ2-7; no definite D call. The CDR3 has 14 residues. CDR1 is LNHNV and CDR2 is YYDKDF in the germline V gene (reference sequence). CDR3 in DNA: TGTGCCAGCAGCCGGCGAGGCCAAGCCTACGAGCAGTACGTC. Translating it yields CASSRRGQAYEQYV.

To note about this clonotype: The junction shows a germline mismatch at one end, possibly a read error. DNA for the CDR3: TGTGCCAGCAGCTTAGCTCTGACAGGGAACACTCAAGCTTTT. This sequence encodes CASSLALTGNTQAF. The rearrangement links TRBV7-9 to TRBJ2-3, with 7 positions matching TRBD1. The CDR3 extends over 14 amino acids. CDR1 is SEHNR and CDR2 is FQNEAQ in the germline V gene (reference sequence).

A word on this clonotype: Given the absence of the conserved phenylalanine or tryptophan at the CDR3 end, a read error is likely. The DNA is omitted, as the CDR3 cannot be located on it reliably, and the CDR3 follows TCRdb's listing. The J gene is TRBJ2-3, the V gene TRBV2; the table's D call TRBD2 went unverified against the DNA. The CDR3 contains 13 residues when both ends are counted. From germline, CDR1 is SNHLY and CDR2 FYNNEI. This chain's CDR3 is CASRAGRAAAHDH.

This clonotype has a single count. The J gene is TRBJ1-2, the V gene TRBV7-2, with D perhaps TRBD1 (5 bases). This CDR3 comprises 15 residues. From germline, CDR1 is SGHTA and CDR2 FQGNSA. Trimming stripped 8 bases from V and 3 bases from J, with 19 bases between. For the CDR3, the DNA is TGTGCCAGCCCCCAGGGCCCCCGTCTATACTATGGCTACACCTTC. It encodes CASPQGPRLYYGYTF.

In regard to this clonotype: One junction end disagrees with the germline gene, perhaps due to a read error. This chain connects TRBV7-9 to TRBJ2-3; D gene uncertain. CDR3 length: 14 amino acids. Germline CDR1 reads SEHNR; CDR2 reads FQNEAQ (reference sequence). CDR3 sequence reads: CASSFQRGPGTEDF. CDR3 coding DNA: TGTGCCAGCAGCTTTCAGAGAGGCCCGGGTACCGAGGATTTT.

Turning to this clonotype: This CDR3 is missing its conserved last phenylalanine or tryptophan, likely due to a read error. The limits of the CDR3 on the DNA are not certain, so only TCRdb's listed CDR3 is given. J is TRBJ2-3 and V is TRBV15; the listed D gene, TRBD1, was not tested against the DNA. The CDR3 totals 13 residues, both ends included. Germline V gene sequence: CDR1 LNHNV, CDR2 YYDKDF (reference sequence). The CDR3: CASGDRGPASEYY.

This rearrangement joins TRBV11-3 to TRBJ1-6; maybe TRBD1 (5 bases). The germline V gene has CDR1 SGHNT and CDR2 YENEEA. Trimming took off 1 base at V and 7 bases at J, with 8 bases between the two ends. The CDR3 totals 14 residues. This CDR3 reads CASSLGGRNSPLHF. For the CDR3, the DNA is TGTGCCAGCAGCTTAGGGGGGAGGAATTCACCCCTCCACTTT.

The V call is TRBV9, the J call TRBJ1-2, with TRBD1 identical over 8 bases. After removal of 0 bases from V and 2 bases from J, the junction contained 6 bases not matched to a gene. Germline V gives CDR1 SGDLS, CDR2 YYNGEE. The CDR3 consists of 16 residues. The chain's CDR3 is CASSVAGDRRNYGYTF. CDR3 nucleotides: TGTGCCAGCAGCGTAGCTGGGGACAGGAGAAACTATGGCTACACCTTC.

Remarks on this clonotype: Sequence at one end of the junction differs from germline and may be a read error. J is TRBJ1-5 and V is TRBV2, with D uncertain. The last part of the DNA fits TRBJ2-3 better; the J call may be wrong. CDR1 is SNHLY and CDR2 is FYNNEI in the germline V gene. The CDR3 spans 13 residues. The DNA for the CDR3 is TGCGCCAGCAGCCACACGGGCACAGAGCCCCAGTATTTT. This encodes CASSHTGTEPQYF.

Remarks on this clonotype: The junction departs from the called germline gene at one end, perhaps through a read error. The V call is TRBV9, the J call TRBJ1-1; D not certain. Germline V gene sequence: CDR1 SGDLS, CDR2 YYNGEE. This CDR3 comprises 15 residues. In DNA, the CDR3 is TGTGCCAGCAGCTTAGGGTTGACTGGGAAGACTGTAGCTTTCTTT. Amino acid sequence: CASSLGLTGKTVAFF.

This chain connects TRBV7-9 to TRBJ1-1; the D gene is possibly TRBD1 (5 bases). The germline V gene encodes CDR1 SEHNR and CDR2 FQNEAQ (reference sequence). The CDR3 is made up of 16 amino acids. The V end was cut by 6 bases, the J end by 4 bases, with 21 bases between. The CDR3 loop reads CASRGTPVVLTTEAFF. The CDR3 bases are TGTGCCAGCAGAGGGACGCCCGTCGTCTTGACCACTGAAGCTTTCTTT.